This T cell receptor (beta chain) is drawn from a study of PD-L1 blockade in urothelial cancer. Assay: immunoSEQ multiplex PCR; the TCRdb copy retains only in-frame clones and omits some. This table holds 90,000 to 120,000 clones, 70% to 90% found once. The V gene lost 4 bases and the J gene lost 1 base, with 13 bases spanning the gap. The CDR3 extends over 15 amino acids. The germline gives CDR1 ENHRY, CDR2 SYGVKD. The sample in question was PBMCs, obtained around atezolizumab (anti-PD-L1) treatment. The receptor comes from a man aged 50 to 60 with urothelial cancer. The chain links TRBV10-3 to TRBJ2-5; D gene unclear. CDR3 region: CAISAARLGQETQYF. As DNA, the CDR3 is TGTGCCATCAGTGCCGCGCGCCTAGGCCAAGAGACCCAGTACTTC.